The clone carrying this T cell receptor (beta chain) was counted many times. Its cognate antigen is unknown. Stated treatment: skin biopsy from PPD injection site in Mantoux-positive individual. TCR cDNA received a 3' ligated oligonucleotide that carried a UMI. Individuals with a positive Mantoux test gave biopsies from PPD-injected skin. Unsorted total RNA, roughly 1 to 1,100 ng, was DNase treated before reverse transcription. This record comes from a study of naive and memory T cell subsets. The study, taken as a whole, reports: TCR transcript changes with activation or differentiation may affect this RNA method.

Amplification of ligated cDNA took four PCR rounds with SP2 and nested alpha and beta constant primers. TCRdb used MiXCR to reprocess the UMI-ligation and nested PCR reads, holding one entry per CDR3 protein. Counted here are fewer than 35,000 distinct CDR3 sequences, 6.5% to 8% occurring once; the ten biggest clones make up 3% to 3.5%. V shed 0 bases and J shed 4 bases, with 13 bases lying between them. The CDR3 has 15 amino acids. Per the germline V gene, CDR1 is SGHRS and CDR2 is YFSETQ. The TCR comes from an adult in good health. The V and J genes are TRBV5-1 and TRBJ2-5; D remains unclear. The sample in question was skin, obtained from a tuberculin skin test site. DNA of the CDR3: TGCGCCAGCAGCTTGGAGGCCCCTTTCTTAGAGACCCAGTACTTC. This translates into CASSLEAPFLETQYF.